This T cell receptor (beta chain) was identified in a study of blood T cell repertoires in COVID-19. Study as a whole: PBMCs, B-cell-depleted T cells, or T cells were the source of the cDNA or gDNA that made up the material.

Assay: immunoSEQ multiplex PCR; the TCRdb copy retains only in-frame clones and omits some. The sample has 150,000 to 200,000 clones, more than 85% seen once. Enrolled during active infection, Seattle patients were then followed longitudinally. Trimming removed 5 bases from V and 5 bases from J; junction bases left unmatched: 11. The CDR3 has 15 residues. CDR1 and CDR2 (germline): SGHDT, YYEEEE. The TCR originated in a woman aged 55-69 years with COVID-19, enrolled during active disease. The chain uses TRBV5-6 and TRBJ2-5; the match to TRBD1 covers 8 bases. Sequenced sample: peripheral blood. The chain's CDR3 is CASSYDRGGSETQYF. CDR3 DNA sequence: TGTGCCAGCAGTTACGACAGGGGAGGTTCGGAGACCCAGTACTTC.